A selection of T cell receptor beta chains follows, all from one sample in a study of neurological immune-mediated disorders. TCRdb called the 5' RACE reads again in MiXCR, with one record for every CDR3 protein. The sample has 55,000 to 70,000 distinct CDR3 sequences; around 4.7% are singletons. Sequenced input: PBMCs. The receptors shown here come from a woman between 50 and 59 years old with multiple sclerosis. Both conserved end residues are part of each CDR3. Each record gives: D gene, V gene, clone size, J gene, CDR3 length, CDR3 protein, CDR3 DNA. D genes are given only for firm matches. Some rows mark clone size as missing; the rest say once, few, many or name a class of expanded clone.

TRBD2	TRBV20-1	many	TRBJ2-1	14	CSAPVGAGGNEQFF	TGCAGTGCTCCGGTCGGTGCGGGGGGAAATGAGCAGTTCTTC
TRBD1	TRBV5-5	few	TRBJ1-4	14	CASSSGQGDEKLFF	TGTGCCAGCAGCTCCGGACAGGGAGATGAAAAACTGTTTTTT
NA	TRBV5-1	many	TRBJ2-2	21	CASSFPLQASVPRGDTGELFF	TGCGCCAGCAGCTTCCCCCTACAGGCCTCCGTTCCAAGGGGTGACACCGGGGAGCTGTTTTTT
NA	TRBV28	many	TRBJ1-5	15	CASSLRGSGNQPQHF	TGTGCCAGCAGTTTACGTGGTTCTGGGAATCAGCCCCAGCATTTT
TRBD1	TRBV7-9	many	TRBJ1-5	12	CASSLGGQPQNF	TGTGCCAGCAGCTTAGGGGGACAGCCCCAGAATTTT
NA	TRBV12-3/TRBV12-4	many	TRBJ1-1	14	CASSLITGPTEAFF	TGTGCCAGCAGTTTAATCACAGGTCCCACTGAAGCTTTCTTT
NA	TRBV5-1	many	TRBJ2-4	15	CASSLTRQAKNIQYF	TGCGCCAGCAGCTTGACCCGGCAGGCCAAAAACATTCAGTACTTC
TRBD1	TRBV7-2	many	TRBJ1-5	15	CASSLTGGLHQPQHF	TGTGCCAGCAGCTTGACAGGGGGGTTGCATCAGCCCCAGCATTTT
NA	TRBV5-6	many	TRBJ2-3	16	CASSQKLATGTDTQYF	TGTGCCAGCAGCCAGAAACTAGCAACGGGCACAGATACGCAGTATTTT
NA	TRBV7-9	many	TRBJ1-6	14	CASSSQGGNSPLNF	TGTGCCAGCAGCTCCCAGGGAGGCAATTCACCCCTCAACTTT
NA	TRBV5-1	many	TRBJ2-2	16	CASSLGSLANTGELFF	TGCGCCAGCAGCTTGGGTTCCCTAGCGAACACCGGGGAGCTGTTTTTT
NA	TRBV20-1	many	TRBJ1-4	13	CSASSRGNEKLFF	TGCAGTGCTAGCAGCAGGGGTAATGAAAAACTGTTTTTT
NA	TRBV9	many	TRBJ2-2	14	CASGFATTTGELFF	TGTGCCAGCGGTTTCGCTACGACCACCGGGGAGCTGTTTTTT
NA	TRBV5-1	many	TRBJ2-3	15	CASSHSMGRTDTQYF	TGCGCCAGCAGCCACAGTATGGGCCGCACAGATACGCAGTATTTT
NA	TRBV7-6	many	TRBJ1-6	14	CASSSQRGNSPLHF	TGTGCCAGCAGCTCACAAAGAGGGAATTCACCCCTCCACTTT
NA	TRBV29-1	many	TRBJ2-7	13	CSVEGWSSYEQYF	TGCAGCGTTGAGGGTTGGAGCTCCTACGAGCAGTACTTC
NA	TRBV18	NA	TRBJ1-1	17	CASSRTAGGVDNTEAFF	TGTGCCAGCTCACGTACCGCCGGGGGAGTAGACAACACTGAAGCTTTCTTT
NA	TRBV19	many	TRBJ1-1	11	CFTRGNTEAFF	TGTTTCACCCGGGGGAACACTGAAGCTTTCTTT
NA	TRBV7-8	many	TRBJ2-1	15	CASTRLSIEGNEQFF	TGTGCCAGCACTCGGCTTTCCATCGAGGGGAATGAGCAGTTCTTC
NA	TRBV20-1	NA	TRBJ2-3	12	CSATQGWDTQYF	TGCAGTGCTACTCAGGGTTGGGATACGCAGTATTTT
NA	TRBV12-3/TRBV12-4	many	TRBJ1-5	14	CASSLPGARQPQHF	TGTGCCAGCAGTTTACCAGGGGCCCGTCAGCCCCAGCATTTT
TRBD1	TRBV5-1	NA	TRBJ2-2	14	CASSDGQGTGELFF	TGCGCCAGCAGCGACGGACAGGGCACCGGGGAGCTGTTTTTT
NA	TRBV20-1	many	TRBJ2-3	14	CSARAVEVQYTQYF	TGCAGTGCTAGAGCAGTGGAGGTACAGTATACGCAGTATTTT
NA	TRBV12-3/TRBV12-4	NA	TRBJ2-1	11	CASRRTNEQFF	TGTGCCAGCAGACGAACCAATGAGCAGTTCTTC
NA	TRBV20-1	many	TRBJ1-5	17	CSARAVSQQGSGQPQHF	TGCAGTGCTAGAGCGGTTAGTCAGCAGGGATCGGGTCAGCCCCAGCATTTT
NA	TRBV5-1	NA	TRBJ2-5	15	CASSLSWLVKETQYF	TGCGCCAGCAGCTTGTCATGGTTAGTAAAAGAGACCCAGTACTTC
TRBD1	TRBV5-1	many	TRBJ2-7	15	CASSQRGTGRYEQYF	TGCGCCAGCAGCCAAAGGGGGACAGGGCGCTACGAGCAGTACTTC
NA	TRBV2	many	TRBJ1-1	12	CASTGGWTEAFF	TGTGCCAGCACGGGGGGCTGGACTGAAGCTTTCTTT
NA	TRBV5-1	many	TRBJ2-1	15	CASSPPKDSYNEQFF	TGCGCCAGCAGTCCCCCTAAGGACAGTTACAATGAGCAGTTCTTC
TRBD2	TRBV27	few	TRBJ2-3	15	CASSPRTSGGDTQYF	TGTGCCAGCAGCCCAAGGACTAGCGGGGGGGATACGCAGTATTTT
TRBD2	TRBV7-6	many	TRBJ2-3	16	CASSLFGGGTTDTQYF	TGTGCCAGCAGCTTATTCGGCGGGGGGACCACAGATACGCAGTATTTT
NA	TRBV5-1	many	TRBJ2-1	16	CASSLTAYFHRDEQFF	TGCGCCAGCAGCTTGACGGCCTATTTTCATCGGGATGAGCAGTTCTTC
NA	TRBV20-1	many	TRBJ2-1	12	CSAEPGRNEQFF	TGCAGTGCAGAGCCGGGGCGCAATGAGCAGTTCTTC
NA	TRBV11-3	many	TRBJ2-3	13	CASSSGAVDTQYF	TGTGCCAGCAGCTCCGGGGCGGTAGATACGCAGTATTTT
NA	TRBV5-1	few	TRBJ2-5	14	CASMSLGGLETQYF	TGCGCCAGCATGAGCCTCGGGGGGCTAGAGACCCAGTACTTC
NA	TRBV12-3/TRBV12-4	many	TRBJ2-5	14	CASRSSVYQETQYF	TGTGCCAGCAGGAGTAGCGTGTACCAAGAGACCCAGTACTTC
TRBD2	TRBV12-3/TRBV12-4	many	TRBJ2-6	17	CASGLSGGNSGANVLTF	TGTGCCAGCGGACTAAGCGGGGGAAACTCTGGGGCCAACGTCCTGACTTTC
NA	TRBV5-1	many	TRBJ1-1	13	CASSRDLRTKVFF	TGCGCCAGCAGCCGGGACCTGAGGACGAAAGTTTTCTTT
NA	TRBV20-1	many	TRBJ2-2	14	CSASPGQNTGELFF	TGCAGTGCATCTCCGGGACAGAACACCGGGGAGCTGTTTTTT
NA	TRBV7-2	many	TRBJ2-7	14	CASSVRGSGYEQYF	TGTGCCAGCAGCGTCAGGGGGAGCGGGTACGAGCAGTACTTC
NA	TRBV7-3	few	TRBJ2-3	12	CASSGPGDTQYF	TGTGCCAGCAGCGGCCCGGGTGATACGCAGTATTTT
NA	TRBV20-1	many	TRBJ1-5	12	CSAAGGNQPQHF	TGCAGTGCTGCAGGGGGCAATCAGCCCCAGCATTTT
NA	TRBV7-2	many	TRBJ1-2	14	CASSSFSREFGYTF	TGTGCCAGCAGCTCATTCTCCAGGGAGTTTGGCTACACCTTC
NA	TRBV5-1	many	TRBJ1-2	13	CASSLTPSYGYTF	TGCGCCAGCAGCTTAACACCCTCCTATGGCTACACCTTC
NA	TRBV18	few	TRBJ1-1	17	CASSPPYLGGMNTEAFF	TGTGCCAGCTCACCACCTTATCTGGGAGGGATGAACACTGAAGCTTTCTTT
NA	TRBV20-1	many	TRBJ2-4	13	CSAIHFGENIQYF	TGCAGTGCTATACACTTTGGGGAAAACATTCAGTACTTC
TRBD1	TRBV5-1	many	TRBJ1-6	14	CASSFTGENSPLHF	TGCGCCAGCAGCTTCACAGGGGAAAATTCACCCCTCCACTTT
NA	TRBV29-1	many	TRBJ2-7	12	CSARQDSYEQYF	TGCAGCGCGAGACAGGACTCCTACGAGCAGTACTTC
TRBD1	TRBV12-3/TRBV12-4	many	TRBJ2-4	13	CASSDRDRGSEYF	TGTGCCAGCAGCGATAGGGACAGGGGAAGTGAGTACTTC
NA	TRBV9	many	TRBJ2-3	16	CASSAKAVHFTDTQYF	TGTGCCAGCAGCGCGAAAGCGGTCCACTTCACAGATACGCAGTATTTT
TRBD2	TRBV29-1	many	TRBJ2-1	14	CSVGGRGIGNEQFF	TGCAGCGTTGGCGGGCGGGGGATAGGCAATGAGCAGTTCTTC
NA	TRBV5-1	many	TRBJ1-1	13	CASSPGENTEAFF	TGCGCCAGCAGCCCAGGGGAGAACACTGAAGCTTTCTTT